This T cell receptor beta chain was found in a study of shared clonotypes between healthy human individuals. Sequencing used immunoSEQ multiplex PCR; TCRdb keeps in-frame clones, though not all of them. The sample carries some 700,000 clones, 90% recorded once. The sequence derives from a man aged 18 to 29 in good health. Some clones in this sample may be carry-over from other donors' samples. The source material was memory CD8+ T cells from PBMCs. Indicated subset: CD45RO+ cells pooled with CCR7-negative TemRA cells.

The CDR3 loop is CASTEQGSNTEAFF. Here the CDR3 DNA reads TGTGCCAGCACCGAACAGGGGTCGAACACTGAAGCTTTCTTT. The chain joins TRBV6-5 to TRBJ1-1, with 7 positions matching TRBD1. The CDR3 has 14 amino acids. V was pared by 7 bases and J by 1 base, with 6 bases of the junction left unmatched. Germline loops: CDR1 MNHEY, CDR2 SVGAGI.